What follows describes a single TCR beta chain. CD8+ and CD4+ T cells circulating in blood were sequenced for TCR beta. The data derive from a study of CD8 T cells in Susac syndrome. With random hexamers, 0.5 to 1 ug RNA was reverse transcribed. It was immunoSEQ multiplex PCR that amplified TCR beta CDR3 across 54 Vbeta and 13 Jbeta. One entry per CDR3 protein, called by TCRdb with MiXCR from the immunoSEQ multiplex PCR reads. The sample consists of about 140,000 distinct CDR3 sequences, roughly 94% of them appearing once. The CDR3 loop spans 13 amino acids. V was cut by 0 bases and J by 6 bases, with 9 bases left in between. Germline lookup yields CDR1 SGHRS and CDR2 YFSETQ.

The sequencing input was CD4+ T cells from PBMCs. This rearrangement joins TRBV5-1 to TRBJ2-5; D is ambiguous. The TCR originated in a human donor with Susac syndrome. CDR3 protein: CASSLDLGQTQYF. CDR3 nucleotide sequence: TGCGCCAGCAGCTTGGACCTAGGACAGACCCAGTACTTC.